The next 15 T cell receptor beta chains were all read from a single sample in a study of blood T cell repertoires in COVID-19. Sequencing used immunoSEQ multiplex PCR; TCRdb keeps in-frame clones, though not all of them. The sample holds about 480,000 clones; 88% are singletons and the top ten take roughly 12%. Sequencing used peripheral blood. Receptors were obtained from a woman in her forties or fifties with COVID-19, enrolled during active disease.

Here the CDR3 DNA reads TGTGCCAGCAGCTTAGGGGTGGACTCGATAAAGCAGTATTTT. Its protein product is CASSLGVDSIKQYF. The V call is TRBV11-2, the J call TRBJ2-3; TRBD2 might be the D (5 bases). The V gene's germline CDR1 is SGHAT and CDR2 FQNNGV. The CDR3 is 14 amino acids. Trimming cost V 1 base and J 11 bases, with 16 bases left between them.

The V gene is TRBV3-1 (or the pseudogene TRBV3-2), the J gene TRBJ2-7, with no clear D. Per the germline V gene, CDR1 is LGHDT and CDR2 is YNNKEL (reference sequence). Deletions cut 0 bases from V and 5 bases from J, with 17 bases between. This CDR3 spans 16 amino acids. The CDR3 spells CASSQDGGQATHEQYF. The CDR3 bases are TGTGCCAGCAGCCAAGATGGTGGCCAGGCCACCCACGAGCAGTACTTC.

This clone was detected only a few times. The chain carries TRBV7-2 and TRBJ1-1; 7 positions agree with TRBD1. The germline V gene encodes CDR1 SGHTA and CDR2 FQGNSA. J gave up 10 bases and V 1 base, and 9 bases lay outside the gene matches. The CDR3 extends over 14 amino acids. This CDR3 reads CASSLGGRTGLAFF. The CDR3 region has the DNA TGTGCCAGCAGCTTAGGCGGGAGGACAGGTTTAGCTTTCTTT.

With regard to this clone: Other nucleotide sequences from this sample produce the same CDR3. This chain joins TRBV5-6 and TRBJ1-2; 8 positions match TRBD1. Germline V gene lookup returns CDR1 SGHDT and CDR2 YYEEEE. V lost 0 bases and J lost 2; bases outside the gene matches: 0. CDR3 length: 14 residues. This chain's CDR3 is CASSLGTGNYGYTF. The CDR3 DNA is TGTGCCAGCAGCTTGGGGACAGGGAACTATGGCTACACCTTC.

The chain has TRBV2 and TRBJ1-2, with 7 bases lining up with TRBD1. The CDR3 contains 14 residues. V dropped 6 bases and J dropped 1; count of bases not matched to a gene: 5. The V gene's germline CDR1 is SNHLY and CDR2 FYNNEI. The CDR3 loop is CASRPQGVNYGYTF. As DNA, the CDR3 is TGTGCCAGCAGGCCTCAGGGGGTTAACTATGGCTACACCTTC.

The chain joins TRBV19 to TRBJ1-1, with a tentative D call TRBD1 (6 bases). The germline CDR1 and CDR2 sequences are LNHDA and SQIVND (reference sequence). V shed 3 bases and J shed 4 bases, with 12 bases lying between them. The CDR3 totals 14 residues. CDR3 sequence: CASSMDRYGTEAFF. CDR3 bases: TGTGCCAGTAGTATGGACAGATACGGCACTGAAGCTTTCTTT.

The J gene is TRBJ1-4, the V gene TRBV5-5, with a possible D match to TRBD1 (5 bases). The V end was cut by 0 bases, the J end by 10 bases, with 25 bases between. Germline V gives CDR1 SGHKS, CDR2 YYEKEE (reference sequence). The CDR3 spans 18 residues. CDR3 sequence reads: CASSLVVRPGGSEGKLFF. The DNA for the CDR3 is TGTGCCAGCAGCTTGGTGGTGAGGCCGGGGGGTAGTGAAGGAAAACTGTTTTTT.

The gene calls are TRBV9 and TRBJ1-5; D unclear. The germline V gene encodes CDR1 SGDLS and CDR2 YYNGEE. The germline V and J ends were trimmed by 0 bases and 1 base, with 8 bases remaining between them. CDR3 size: 15 residues. The DNA for the CDR3 is TGTGCCAGCAGCGTAGAAGCCGGGAGCAATCAGCCCCAGCATTTT. Protein product: CASSVEAGSNQPQHF.

This clone was observed a single time. Here the CDR3 reads CASRGNTEAFF. The CDR3 DNA follows: TGTGCCAGTAGGGGGAACACTGAAGCTTTCTTT. The V and J genes are TRBV2 and TRBJ1-1; D might be TRBD1 (5 bases). This CDR3 has 11 residues. Trimming cost V 9 bases and J 1 base, with 6 bases left between them. The germline CDR1 and CDR2 sequences are SNHLY and FYNNEI.

To note about this clone: At one boundary the junction diverges from the germline segment, which might be a read error. The CDR3 DNA is TGTGCCAGCAGCCAATTGGTAGGGGATGGCTACATCTTC. This gives the protein CASSQLVGDGYIF. The chain recombines TRBV14 with TRBJ1-2; maybe TRBD1 (5 bases). In germline, CDR1 is SGHDN, CDR2 FVKESK. This CDR3 spans 13 amino acids. Full variable domain (missing parts from reference TRBV14 and TRBJ1-2): EAGVTQFPSHSVIEKGQTVTLRCDPISGHDNLYWYRRVMGKEIKFLLHFVKESKQDESGMPNNRFLAERTGGTYSTLKVQPAELEDSGVYFCASSQLVGDGYIFGSGTRLTVV.

This clone has more than one count but fewer than ten. The rearrangement joins TRBV4-1 to TRBJ1-6; D ambiguous. CDR3 length: 18 amino acids. Germline CDR1 MGHRA, CDR2 YSYEKL. Between the trimmed V and J ends, which lost 3 bases and 7 bases, there was a span of 22 bases. The CDR3 coding sequence is TGCGCCAGCAGCCAGACGACTGGCGGAGATCACTGGAATTCACCCCTCCACTTT. Its translation: CASSQTTGGDHWNSPLHF.

The genes are TRBV10-2 and TRBJ1-2, with 8 bases fitting TRBD1. The CDR3 consists of 13 residues. V shed 6 bases, J shed 6 bases, and the junction held 6 bases outside the gene matches. Germline CDR1 reads WSHSY; CDR2 reads SAAADI. CDR3 nucleotide sequence: TGCGCCAGCAGGGGGGAACAGGGGGATGGCTACACCTTC. The encoded protein is CASRGEQGDGYTF.

This clone was seen a handful of times. The J gene is TRBJ2-7, the V gene TRBV6-1, with a possible D match to TRBD2 (5 bases). The germline gives CDR1 MNHNS, CDR2 SASEGT. Trimming took off 0 bases at V and 3 bases at J, with 15 bases between the two ends. The CDR3 has 16 amino acids. CDR3 residues: CASSEAIDTGIYEQYF. CDR3 nucleotide sequence: TGTGCCAGCAGTGAAGCTATCGATACGGGGATCTACGAGCAGTACTTC.

The chain links TRBV6-5 to TRBJ1-2; D unclear. The V gene lost 4 bases and the J gene lost 8 bases, with 11 bases spanning the gap. This CDR3 has 12 residues. Per germline, CDR1 MNHEY and CDR2 SVGAGI. DNA for the CDR3: TGTGCCAGCAGTTGGAGGGCCGGGGGCTACACCTTC. As protein: CASSWRAGGYTF.

The J gene is TRBJ2-6, the V gene TRBV28; unclear D gene. The CDR3 is made up of 13 amino acids. CDR1 and CDR2 (germline): MDHEN, SYDVKM. Trimming pared 7 bases from V and 2 bases from J, leaving 6 bases between. The CDR3 sequence is CASITTGANVLTF. The CDR3, as DNA: TGTGCCAGCATTACTACTGGGGCCAACGTCCTGACTTTC.